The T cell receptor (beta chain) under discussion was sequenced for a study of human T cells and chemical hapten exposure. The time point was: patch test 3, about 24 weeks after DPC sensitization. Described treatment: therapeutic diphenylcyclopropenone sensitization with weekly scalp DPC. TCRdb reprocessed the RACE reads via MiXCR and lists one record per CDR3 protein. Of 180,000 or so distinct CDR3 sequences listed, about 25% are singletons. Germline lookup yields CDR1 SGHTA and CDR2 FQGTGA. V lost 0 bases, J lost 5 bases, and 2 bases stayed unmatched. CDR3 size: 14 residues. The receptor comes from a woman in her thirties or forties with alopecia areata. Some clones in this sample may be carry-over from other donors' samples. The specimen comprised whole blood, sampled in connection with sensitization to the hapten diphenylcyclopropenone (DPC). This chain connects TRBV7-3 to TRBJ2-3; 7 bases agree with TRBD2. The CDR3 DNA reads TGTGCCAGCAGCTTAACCGGGAGGAGAGATACGCAGTATTTT. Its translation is CASSLTGRRDTQYF.